The 28 T cell receptor beta chains presented below share a single source sample, sequenced in a study of blood T cells in healthy people across ages. The use of a sample-barcoded 5' primer and a J-beta primer mix characterized a second PCR of roughly 6 to 11 cycles. TCRdb processed the 5' RACE reads anew with MiXCR; each CDR3 protein has one entry. Of over a million distinct CDR3 sequences in the sample, around 59% were seen once. Specimen: blood. These TCRs come from a man younger than 35 in good health.

V gene TRBV5-1 combines with J gene TRBJ2-3; the D is unclear. This CDR3 contains 14 residues. V was trimmed by 4 bases and J by 2 bases, leaving 11 bases between them. CDR1 SGHRS and CDR2 YFSETQ come from the germline V gene. The CDR3 DNA is TGCGCCAGCAGCAAGGCCCATACCACAGATACGCAGTATTTT. This sequence encodes CASSKAHTTDTQYF.

This clonotype was observed a few times. V gene TRBV27 combines with J gene TRBJ2-5; D gene uncertain. CDR3 size: 16 residues. Trimming shortened V by 8 bases and J by 7 bases, and 26 bases separated the two germline ends. From germline, CDR1 is MNHEY and CDR2 SMNVEV (reference sequence). CDR3 amino acids: CASRRLLNEPSSTQYF. Written as DNA, the CDR3 is TGTGCCAGCCGAAGGCTCCTGAATGAGCCATCCTCGACCCAGTACTTC.

For the CDR3, the DNA is TGTGCCAGCAGCCAAGCACAGGGGGCAAGCTCCTACGAGCAGTACTTC. Its protein is CASSQAQGASSYEQYF. This sequence joins TRBV4-2 and TRBJ2-7, with 9 bases aligning to TRBD1. The V gene's germline CDR1 is LGHNA and CDR2 YNFKEQ. V was pared by 1 base and J by 0 bases, with 4 bases of the junction left unmatched. CDR3 length: 16 amino acids.

The chain has TRBV6-6 and TRBJ2-3; no definite D call. The CDR3 extends over 15 amino acids. CDR1 is MNHNY and CDR2 is SVGAGI in the germline V gene (reference sequence). V was cut by 6 bases and J by 4 bases, with 17 bases left in between. The CDR3 loop reads CASSITYAPPDTQYF. Here the CDR3 DNA reads TGTGCCAGCAGCATCACCTATGCTCCCCCAGATACGCAGTATTTT.

The rearrangement joins TRBV20-1 to TRBJ2-2, with D unclear. CDR1 is DFQATT, CDR2 SNEGSKA, per germline (reference sequence). There are 13 residues in the CDR3. CDR3 loop: CSAPTVQTGELFF. The CDR3 region has the DNA TGCAGCGCTCCGACTGTACAGACCGGGGAGCTGTTTTTT.

The chain couples TRBV4-2 to TRBJ2-5, with D tentatively TRBD2 (5 bases). The length of the CDR3 is 15 residues. Germline V gene lookup returns CDR1 LGHNA and CDR2 YNFKEQ. Trimming stripped 3 bases from V and 5 bases from J, with 16 bases between. CDR3 in DNA: TGTGCCAGCAGCCATCCCAATACTAGGGCGGAGACCCAGTACTTC. Its translation: CASSHPNTRAETQYF.

J is TRBJ1-2 and V is TRBV7-7; 7 bases align to TRBD1. Germline V gene lookup returns CDR1 SSHAT and CDR2 FNYEAQ (reference sequence). The CDR3 sequence is 13 residues long. Losses at the gene ends were 7 bases for V and 10 bases for J; bases not matched to a gene: 12. CDR3 in amino acids: CASTKITGTDYTF. CDR3 coding DNA: TGTGCCAGCACCAAAATCACAGGGACAGACTACACCTTC.

The V and J genes are TRBV27 and TRBJ1-5; D perhaps matches TRBD1 (6 bases). The V and J ends lost 5 bases and 4 bases respectively, with 24 bases between them. This CDR3 contains 18 residues. Germline values: CDR1 MNHEY, CDR2 SMNVEV (reference sequence). For the CDR3, the DNA is TGTGCCAGCAGTCCCTCGGGGGCCACCTTGGGGCTAAATCAGCCCCAGCATTTT. Protein product: CASSPSGATLGLNQPQHF.

This clonotype was seen a handful of times. This chain uses TRBV29-1 with TRBJ2-1, with D tentatively TRBD2 (5 bases). The CDR3 runs 13 residues. CDR1 SQVTM and CDR2 ANQGSEA come from the germline V gene. Trimming pared 3 bases from V and 7 bases from J, leaving 13 bases between. The CDR3 here is CSVESGVGNEQFF. The CDR3 coding sequence is TGCAGCGTTGAGTCCGGGGTAGGGAATGAGCAGTTCTTC.

This clonotype was detected once. V gene TRBV25-1 combines with J gene TRBJ1-4, with D possibly being TRBD1 (5 bases). Germline loops: CDR1 MGHDK, CDR2 SYGVNS. Trimming took off 1 base at V and 11 bases at J, with 14 bases between the two ends. The CDR3 covers 14 residues. DNA for the CDR3: TGTGCCAGCAGTGAATGGGGCCTCGTTCCGAAACTGTTTTTT. Translating gives CASSEWGLVPKLFF.

This chain joins TRBV29-1 and TRBJ2-7; 8 nucleotides agree with TRBD1. V gave up 7 bases and J gave up 10 bases; unmatched junction bases: 18. The germline gives CDR1 SQVTM, CDR2 ANQGSEA. This CDR3 has 14 residues. The CDR3, as DNA: TGCAGCGCTCACCGGGACAGGCTTCAAGAAACCCAGTACTTC. Its protein product is CSAHRDRLQETQYF.

This chain uses TRBV6-4 with TRBJ2-1; TRBD2 aligns across 9 bases. The CDR3 covers 15 residues. The germline V gene has CDR1 MRHNA and CDR2 SNTAGT. The junction had 7 bases not matched to a gene; V was cut back by 5 bases and J by 5 bases. CDR3 residues: CASSPVAGVDNEQFF. CDR3 bases: TGTGCCAGCAGTCCCGTAGCGGGAGTTGACAATGAGCAGTTCTTC.

The count of this clonotype is one. The V gene is TRBV4-1, the J gene TRBJ1-5, with D unresolved. Germline V gene lookup returns CDR1 MGHRA and CDR2 YSYEKL. V was clipped by 0 bases and J by 9 bases, with 12 bases between them. CDR3 length: 14 amino acids. CDR3: CASSQDRESRPQHF. CDR3 in DNA: TGCGCCAGCAGCCAAGATAGAGAATCCAGGCCCCAGCATTTT.

The V call is TRBV4-3, the J call TRBJ2-3; TRBD2 agrees at 9 bases. The CDR3 consists of 15 residues. Looked up from germline, CDR1 is LGHNA and CDR2 is YSLEER. V lost 0 bases, J lost 8 bases, and 6 bases stayed unmatched. CDR3 protein: CASSQDMGAGGTQYF. Here the CDR3 DNA reads TGCGCCAGCAGCCAAGATATGGGAGCGGGGGGTACGCAGTATTTT.

This clonotype was recorded a few times. The V and J genes are TRBV5-1 and TRBJ2-5, with D unresolved. The CDR3 runs to 13 residues. The germline V gene has CDR1 SGHRS and CDR2 YFSETQ. The CDR3 sequence: CAARRTAEETQYF. CDR3 sequence (DNA): TGCGCGGCGCGTCGGACGGCTGAAGAGACCCAGTACTTC.

The chain links TRBV2 to TRBJ2-3, with 7 bases that match TRBD1. This CDR3 contains 15 residues. CDR1 is SNHLY and CDR2 is FYNNEI in the germline V gene. V trimming: 3 bases; J trimming: 2 bases; junction bases outside the gene matches: 5. The CDR3 nucleotides read TGTGCCAGCAGTGACAGGGGGTGGGACACAGATACGCAGTATTTT. Protein sequence: CASSDRGWDTDTQYF.

The rearrangement uses TRBV14 and TRBJ1-2; D is unclear. The length of the CDR3 is 8 residues. Germline CDR1 and CDR2: SGHDN and FVKESK. The V and J ends lost 10 bases and 8 bases respectively, with 5 bases between them. The CDR3 nucleotides are TGTGCCATCAGGGGCTACACCTTC. It encodes CAIRGYTF.

The chain has TRBV4-1 and TRBJ1-3, with no clear D. This CDR3 is 17 amino acids long. Trimming cost V 4 bases and J 2 bases, with 18 bases left between them. CDR1 is MGHRA, CDR2 YSYEKL, per germline. Here the CDR3 DNA reads TGCGCCAGCAGCCCCCCTCGAGACCGCGAGGCTGGAAACACCATATATTTT. The encoded protein is CASSPPRDREAGNTIYF.

CDR3 residues: CSVGEDTEAFF. The CDR3 nucleotides read TGCAGCGTTGGGGAAGACACTGAAGCTTTCTTT. V is TRBV29-1 and J is TRBJ1-1; unclear D gene. Per the germline V gene, CDR1 is SQVTM and CDR2 is ANQGSEA. V was shortened by 4 bases and J by 3 bases, with 6 bases between the two germline ends. This CDR3 has 11 amino acids.

The gene calls are TRBV27 and TRBJ2-3; D not resolved. The CDR3 totals 15 residues. V gave up 0 bases and J gave up 2 bases, with 9 bases separating them. In germline, CDR1 is MNHEY, CDR2 SMNVEV (reference sequence). Written as DNA, the CDR3 is TGTGCCAGCAGTTTATCTCGACGGCCCACAGATACGCAGTATTTT. It is translated as CASSLSRRPTDTQYF.

V gene TRBV10-3 combines with J gene TRBJ2-5, with TRBD1 as a possible D gene (6 bases). CDR3 length equals 12 residues. CDR1 ENHRY and CDR2 SYGVKD come from the germline V gene. The germline V and J ends were trimmed by 7 bases and 5 bases, with 11 bases remaining between them. This chain's CDR3 is CAITATGETQYF. The CDR3 coding sequence is TGTGCCATCACGGCAACAGGGGAGACCCAGTACTTC.

The rearrangement links TRBV7-9 to TRBJ2-1; the D gene is possibly TRBD2 (6 bases). Germline V CDR1 and CDR2: SEHNR, FQNEAQ (reference sequence). The V end lost 5 bases, the J end lost 2 bases, and 16 bases lay between the germline ends. The CDR3 covers 16 residues. In DNA, the CDR3 is TGTGCCAGCAGCCCCTATGGGGGAGGAACCTACAATGAGCAGTTCTTC. Translating it yields CASSPYGGGTYNEQFF.

The chain carries TRBV30 and TRBJ1-4; the D is unclear. V was shortened by 5 bases and J by 8 bases, with 15 bases between the two germline ends. The CDR3 loop spans 13 amino acids. CDR1 is GTSNPN, CDR2 SVGIG, per germline (reference sequence). Here the CDR3 DNA reads TGTGCCTGGGGGTCGGAGGTTTACGAAAAACTGTTTTTT. It specifies CAWGSEVYEKLFF.

The chain has TRBV7-9 and TRBJ2-1; D is undetermined. The J call may be mistaken, given a closer DNA end match to TRBJ2-7. There are 11 residues in the CDR3. Germline loops: CDR1 SEHNR, CDR2 FQNEAQ (reference sequence). CDR3 in DNA: TGTGCCAGCAGCTTAGGCCCCAGGCAGTACTTC. Protein: CASSLGPRQYF.

The sample holds a few counts of this clonotype. This chain connects TRBV11-3 to TRBJ2-5, with 9 bases aligning to TRBD2. This CDR3 has 17 residues. After removal of 3 bases from V and 0 bases from J, the junction contained 8 bases not matched to a gene. Germline CDR1 and CDR2: SGHNT and YENEEA. Written as DNA, the CDR3 is TGTGCCAGCAGCTTCCTAGCGGGGCTAAGGAACCAAGAGACCCAGTACTTC. Protein sequence: CASSFLAGLRNQETQYF.

The V call is TRBV3-1, the J call TRBJ2-4; D is unresolved. Trimming stripped 0 bases from V and 7 bases from J, with 16 bases between. The CDR3 runs to 16 residues. Germline CDR1 reads LGHDT; CDR2 reads YNNKEL (reference sequence). This chain's CDR3 is CASSQDIGPVRNIQYF. CDR3 DNA: TGTGCCAGCAGCCAAGATATAGGTCCAGTTAGGAACATTCAGTACTTC.

This clonotype has only a few counts. V gene TRBV29-1 combines with J gene TRBJ2-1; 8 bases agree with TRBD2. V shed 0 bases and J 8 bases; nucleotides not matched to a gene: 6. The CDR3 runs 14 residues. The germline V gene encodes CDR1 SQVTM and CDR2 ANQGSEA. CDR3: CSVEDPVTSDEQFF. DNA of the CDR3: TGCAGCGTTGAAGATCCCGTGACTAGCGATGAGCAGTTCTTC.

Remarks on this clonotype: Compared with germline, one end of the junction differs, possibly owing to a read error. The CDR3 protein is CAGRVSGTGSYEQYF. As DNA, the CDR3 is TGTGCCGGCAGAGTTTCCGGGACAGGGTCCTACGAGCAGTACTTC. The chain links TRBV28 to TRBJ2-7, with 9 bases matching TRBD1. Germline lookup yields CDR1 MDHEN and CDR2 SYDVKM. The CDR3 consists of 15 residues.